Presented here are 2 T cell receptor beta chains from one specimen sequenced in a study of shared clonotypes between healthy human individuals. Clones were read by immunoSEQ multiplex PCR, and TCRdb kept only the in-frame ones, dropping some. In the table there are roughly 2,300,000 clones, just under 95% of which are singletons. The sample comprised naive CD4+ T cells from PBMCs. Subset in this sample: CD45RA+ positively selected. The receptors were gathered from a man between 18 and 29 years old in good health. Some clones in this sample may be carry-over from other donors' samples.

The chain carries TRBV2 and TRBJ2-5; possibly TRBD1 or TRBD2 for D (6 bases each). V gave up 6 bases and J gave up 1 base, with 21 bases separating them. This CDR3 region has 17 residues. From germline, CDR1 is SNHLY and CDR2 FYNNEI. The CDR3 nucleotides are TGTGCCAGCAGGGAGGGGCCACCAGGGGAAGGCCAAGAGACCCAGTACTTC. Residues: CASREGPPGEGQETQYF.

The rearrangement joins TRBV5-1 to TRBJ1-2; D is unclear. CDR3 length: 14 residues. The germline CDR1 and CDR2 sequences are SGHRS and YFSETQ. V lost 0 bases, J lost 4 bases, and 10 bases lay in between. The CDR3 DNA is TGCGCCAGCAGCTTGGAGGGCGACCCCTATGGCTACACCTTC. Translation: CASSLEGDPYGYTF.